These 21 T cell receptor beta chains were sequenced from one sample in a study of radiotherapy plus CTLA-4 blockade in lung cancer. Sequencing used immunoSEQ multiplex PCR; TCRdb keeps in-frame clones, though not all of them. The sample consists of some 92,000 clones, around four fifths of them appearing once. This specimen consisted of peripheral blood, obtained from a patient treated with radiotherapy plus ipilimumab. The receptors here all came from a human donor with non-small cell lung cancer who had a partial response to radiotherapy plus ipilimumab.

The chain has TRBV18 and TRBJ1-1; 7 nucleotides align to TRBD1. Per germline, CDR1 KGHSH and CDR2 LQKENI. Trimming cost V 3 bases and J 1 base; bases outside gene matches: 2. The CDR3 consists of 14 residues. CDR3 coding DNA: TGTGCCAGCTCACCCCGGACAGGGAACACTGAAGCTTTCTTT. Its translation: CASSPRTGNTEAFF.

This chain joins TRBV5-1 and TRBJ2-1, with TRBD1 identical over 8 bases. There are 13 residues in the CDR3. CDR1 is SGHRS, CDR2 YFSETQ, per germline. Trimming took 7 bases from V and 10 from J; bases not matched to a gene: 10. The CDR3 sequence: CASAPGQEDEQFF. CDR3 bases: TGCGCCAGCGCCCCGGGACAGGAGGACGAGCAGTTCTTC.

This sequence joins TRBV9 and TRBJ2-7; the D gene is possibly TRBD2 (7 bases). This CDR3 has 16 amino acids. The V and J ends lost 4 bases and 5 bases respectively, with 22 bases between them. Germline V gene sequence: CDR1 SGDLS, CDR2 YYNGEE. The CDR3 protein is CASSPRAGALANEQYF. CDR3 bases: TGTGCCAGCAGCCCCCGGGCGGGGGCGCTAGCGAACGAGCAGTACTTC.

This sequence joins TRBV6-5 and TRBJ1-4; 7 bases map to TRBD1. V dropped 7 bases and J dropped 8; count of bases not matched to a gene: 10. This CDR3 region has 14 residues. Germline CDR1 is MNHEY and CDR2 is SVGAGI. The DNA for the CDR3 is TGTGCCAGCATTGACAGGGTTTCAGAAGAAAAACTGTTTTTT. This translates into CASIDRVSEEKLFF.

The CDR3 here is CASRTGDRLAKTYEQYF. In nucleotides, the CDR3 is TGTGCCAGCAGAACAGGGGATCGACTAGCGAAAACCTACGAGCAGTACTTC. This chain links TRBV11-2 with TRBJ2-7, with D possibly TRBD2 on 8 matching bases. The CDR3 sequence is 17 residues long. Germline V CDR1 and CDR2: SGHAT, FQNNGV. V shed 6 bases and J shed 2 bases, with 23 bases lying between them. The full variable domain, with the rest looked up from reference TRBV11-2 and TRBJ2-7, is EAGVAQSPRYKIIEKRQSVAFWCNPISGHATLYWYQQILGQGPKLLIQFQNNGVVDDSQLPKDRFSAERLKGVDSTLKIQPAKLEDSAVYLCASRTGDRLAKTYEQYFGPGTRLTVT.

With regard to this clone: Other DNA sequences of this sample code for an identical CDR3. The V call is TRBV5-5, the J call TRBJ1-5; D unresolved. In germline, CDR1 is SGHKS, CDR2 YYEKEE (reference sequence). The CDR3 covers 14 residues. Trimming took 0 bases from V and 5 from J, leaving 9 bases between them. The CDR3 bases are TGTGCCAGCAGCTTGGCCGGCGGGGATCAGCCCCAGCATTTT. Encoded protein: CASSLAGGDQPQHF.

The gene calls are TRBV28 and TRBJ2-5, with TRBD2 matching 7 bases. The last part of the DNA fits TRBJ2-7 better; the J call may be wrong. This CDR3 comprises 16 residues. Germline V gene sequence: CDR1 MDHEN, CDR2 SYDVKM. In nucleotides, the CDR3 is TGTGCCAGCAGTTTATCCTCTAGCGGTAGCTCCTACGAGCAGTACTTC. Translating gives CASSLSSSGSSYEQYF.

V gene TRBV5-1 combines with J gene TRBJ2-2, with a possible D match to TRBD2 (5 bases). Germline assignment: CDR1 SGHRS and CDR2 YFSETQ. The V end lost 4 bases, the J end lost 5 bases, and 9 bases lay between the germline ends. This CDR3 is 13 amino acids long. CDR3 amino acids: CASSIEGTGELFF. CDR3 bases: TGCGCCAGCAGCATTGAGGGAACCGGGGAGCTGTTTTTT.

This chain connects TRBV10-1 to TRBJ2-1, with D tentatively TRBD2 (6 bases). Germline V lookup: CDR1 WNHNN, CDR2 SYGVQD (reference sequence). This CDR3 is built from 16 residues. The V end lost 3 bases, the J end lost 6 bases, and 18 bases lay between the germline ends. Here the CDR3 DNA reads TGCGCCAGCAGTGACCCCTTAATACGACTAGGCAATGAGCAGTTCTTC. Amino acids: CASSDPLIRLGNEQFF.

The CDR3 DNA follows: TGTGCCAGCAGCCCCCGGGACACAACCTCTGGGGCCAACGTCCTGACTTTC. This sequence encodes CASSPRDTTSGANVLTF. This sequence joins TRBV9 and TRBJ2-6, with a tentative D call TRBD1 (6 bases). Trimming left V 4 bases short and J 0 bases short, with 14 bases between. Germline CDR1 and CDR2: SGDLS and YYNGEE. CDR3 length equals 17 residues.

The gene calls are TRBV28 and TRBJ1-2; D might be TRBD1 (6 bases). The CDR3 is 16 residues long. The V gene's germline CDR1 is MDHEN and CDR2 SYDVKM. Trimming cost V 2 bases and J 6 bases, with 19 bases left between them. The CDR3 is CASSLRTGTPYDGYTF. CDR3 DNA sequence: TGTGCCAGCAGTTTACGAACCGGGACACCTTACGATGGCTACACCTTC.

This chain uses TRBV6-6 with TRBJ1-5; D call uncertain. CDR3 length: 13 residues. Trimming stripped 6 bases from V and 0 bases from J, with 6 bases between. Germline loops: CDR1 MNHNY, CDR2 SVGAGI (reference sequence). The CDR3 DNA reads TGTGCCAGCAGGCTAGATAGCAATCAGCCCCAGCATTTT. It translates to CASRLDSNQPQHF.

The CDR3 bases are TGCGCCAGCAGCTCGATGACAGGGTGGGGCTACAATGAGCAGTTCTTC. Its protein is CASSSMTGWGYNEQFF. The V and J genes are TRBV5-1 and TRBJ2-1, with 7 nucleotides matching TRBD1. CDR3 length: 16 amino acids. Germline V gives CDR1 SGHRS, CDR2 YFSETQ. V lost 3 bases to trimming and J lost 3 bases; unmatched junction nucleotides: 9.

The chain has TRBV6-6 and TRBJ2-3, with D perhaps TRBD1 (6 bases). Trimming removed 4 bases at V and 0 bases at J, with 11 bases between. CDR1 is MNHNY, CDR2 SVGAGI, per germline (reference sequence). This CDR3 spans 15 amino acids. Written as DNA, the CDR3 is TGTGCCAGCAGTTCGACAGGCACTAGCACAGATACGCAGTATTTT. It is translated as CASSSTGTSTDTQYF.

The CDR3 nucleotides are TGTGCCAGCTCACCGACGGACAGCATGAACACTGAAGCTTTCTTT. This encodes CASSPTDSMNTEAFF. The chain links TRBV18 to TRBJ1-1; possible D gene TRBD1, 6 bases. This CDR3 comprises 15 residues. Looked up from germline, CDR1 is KGHSH and CDR2 is LQKENI. V lost 3 bases and J 0 bases, leaving 11 bases between the germline ends.

The chain joins TRBV11-2 to TRBJ2-1; 10 bases agree with TRBD2. Losses at the gene ends were 5 bases for V and 0 bases for J; bases not matched to a gene: 13. There are 19 residues in the CDR3. Germline V gene sequence: CDR1 SGHAT, CDR2 FQNNGV. The CDR3 protein is CASSPRAGASGGSYNEQFF. CDR3 DNA sequence: TGTGCCAGCAGCCCAAGGGCGGGAGCTAGCGGGGGCTCCTACAATGAGCAGTTCTTC.

The V and J genes are TRBV30 and TRBJ1-2; 11 bases match TRBD1. CDR3 length: 13 residues. Germline CDR1 GTSNPN, CDR2 SVGIG (reference sequence). V was clipped by 4 bases and J by 8 bases; unmatched bases: 6. CDR3 bases: TGTGCCTGGACCCGGGGGGACAGGGGGGGCTACACCTTC. It codes for CAWTRGDRGGYTF. Full variable domain (outside the CDR3, taken from reference TRBV30 and TRBJ1-2): SQTIHQWPATLVQPVGSPLSLECTVEGTSNPNLYWYRQAAGRGLQLLFYSVGIGQISSEVPQNLSASRPQDRQFILSSKKLLLSDSGFYLCAWTRGDRGGYTFGSGTRLTVV.

The CDR3 sequence is CASSYRIDRAYEQYF. CDR3 bases: TGTGCCAGCAGTTACCGGATAGACAGGGCTTACGAGCAGTACTTC. This chain connects TRBV6-5 to TRBJ2-7; 7 bases map to TRBD1. This CDR3 spans 15 amino acids. V trimming: 2 bases; J trimming: 4 bases; junction bases outside the gene matches: 8. The germline V gene has CDR1 MNHEY and CDR2 SVGAGI.

The V gene is TRBV15, the J gene TRBJ2-2, with 8 bases identical to TRBD1. The V and J ends lost 6 bases and 4 bases, in that order; junction bases with no gene match: 7. The CDR3 loop spans 15 amino acids. Germline lookup yields CDR1 LNHNV and CDR2 YYDKDF (reference sequence). The CDR3 sequence is CATSLDRGVTGELFF. In DNA, the CDR3 is TGTGCCACCAGTCTTGACAGGGGCGTCACCGGGGAGCTGTTTTTT.

This clone has a handful of counts. The rearrangement links TRBV6-5 to TRBJ2-7; perhaps TRBD2 as D (6 bases). V lost 0 bases and J 9 bases, leaving 18 bases between the germline ends. Germline CDR1 MNHEY, CDR2 SVGAGI. The CDR3 length is 15 residues. The CDR3, as DNA: TGTGCCAGCAGTTACTCGTCGACTAGGACTGAGCCGCAGTACTTC. It codes for CASSYSSTRTEPQYF.

This chain joins TRBV7-2 and TRBJ2-1; TRBD2 might be the D (6 bases). Germline V gives CDR1 SGHTA, CDR2 FQGNSA. The CDR3 has 16 residues. Trimming took off 1 base at V and 6 bases at J, with 16 bases between the two ends. Written as DNA, the CDR3 is TGTGCCAGCAGCTTAGAGGGCACTAGCTATAGCAATGAGCAGTTCTTC. This codes for CASSLEGTSYSNEQFF.